This T cell receptor beta chain was identified during a study of blood T cell repertoires in COVID-19. The germline CDR1 and CDR2 sequences are MDHEN and SYDVKM. The CDR3 sequence is 16 residues long. Trimming left V 8 bases short and J 0 bases short, with 17 bases between. Some clones are missing from TCRdb's copy, which holds only in-frame ones; the method was immunoSEQ multiplex PCR. The sample includes 200,000 to 250,000 clones, over 80% of them seen just once. Which cohort a participant joined came from the clinical history participants gave. The chain links TRBV28 to TRBJ1-5, with D possibly matching TRBD1 (6 bases). The sequenced sample was PBMCs or T cells enriched from blood (not recorded which). This sequence was found in a middle-aged man who had been exposed to COVID-19. In nucleotides, the CDR3 is TGTGCCAGCCTCCCTGGGGGCAGTTATAGCAATCAGCCCCAGCATTTT. Its protein product is CASLPGGSYSNQPQHF.